This is a list of T cell receptor beta chains from one sample in a study of cytomegalovirus exposure and HLA in healthy donors. Clones were read by immunoSEQ multiplex PCR, and TCRdb kept only the in-frame ones, dropping some. Its clone listing holds 65,000 to 85,000 clones. Input material: PBMCs. The origin of the receptors is a female donor in good health and CMV-seropositive. CDR3s include the opening cysteine and the closing phenylalanine or tryptophan. A D gene is named only where the DNA matches it firmly.

>.|TRBJ2-3|TRBV6-5
TGTGCCAGCAGTGCCCGACAGAGGACAGATACGCAGTATTTT
CASSARQRTDTQYF
>.|TRBJ2-2|TRBV30
TGTGCCTGGAGTGTACTAGCTTTATCCGGGGAGCTGTTTTTT
CAWSVLALSGELFF
>TRBD2|TRBJ2-7|TRBV27
TGTGCCAGCAGTCTGAGCGGGAGGGCCGGGTACGAGCAGTACTTC
CASSLSGRAGYEQYF
>.|TRBJ1-6|TRBV27
TGTGCCAGCGGTTACTCCAATTCACCCCTCCACTTT
CASGYSNSPLHF
>.|TRBJ1-2|TRBV28
TGTGCCAGCAGTTCCCCAAGTGAGTCCAACTATGGCTACACCTTC
CASSSPSESNYGYTF
>TRBD1|TRBJ1-5|TRBV27
TGTGCCAGCAGGGCCATAGGGACAGAGGGTCTTCAGCCCCAGCATTTT
CASRAIGTEGLQPQHF
>TRBD1|TRBJ2-3|TRBV18
TGTGCCAGCTCACCACCCTACAGGGGGCCGCAGTATTTT
CASSPPYRGPQYF
>.|TRBJ2-3|TRBV30
TGTGCCTGGAGTGTAGACAGGCTACACACAGATACGCAGTATTTT
CAWSVDRLHTDTQYF
>.|TRBJ2-7|TRBV30
TGTGCCTGGAGTCGGAGCTACGAGCAGTACTTC
CAWSRSYEQYF
>TRBD1|TRBJ1-1|TRBV4-1
TGCGCCAGCAGCCCAGGACAGGGCTACGAAGCTTTCTTT
CASSPGQGYEAFF
>TRBD1|TRBJ1-1|TRBV30
TGTGCCCTCGACAGGGGGATGCTCGCTGAAGCTTTCTTT
CALDRGMLAEAFF
>.|TRBJ1-2|TRBV28
TGTGCCAGCAGTAAGGGGATGATTGGCTACACCTTC
CASSKGMIGYTF
>.|TRBJ1-6|TRBV5-4
TGTGCCAGCAGCTCACCTGGAACAGGCTATAATTCACCCCTCCACTTT
CASSSPGTGYNSPLHF
>.|TRBJ1-2|TRBV4-3
TGCGCCAGCAGCCAAGATTGGGGGGGGCTGAACTATGGCTACACCTTC
CASSQDWGGLNYGYTF
>.|TRBJ1-1|TRBV5-6
TGTGCCAGCAGCAACGGACAGACTGAAGCTTTCTTT
CASSNGQTEAFF
>.|TRBJ1-1|TRBV18
TGTGCCAGCTCCCGGTTGGCTGAAGCTTTCTTT
CASSRLAEAFF
>TRBD1|TRBJ2-1|TRBV11-2
TGTGCCAGCAGCTTAGACAGGGGGCATGAGCAGTTCTTC
CASSLDRGHEQFF
>.|TRBJ1-2|TRBV6-6
TGTGCCAGCAGTTCCCCTGAAGGGGAGGTCTATGGCTACACCTTC
CASSSPEGEVYGYTF
>.|TRBJ1-4|TRBV28
TGTGCCAGCAGAGAATGGCGGACAGACGAAAAACTGTTTTTT
CASREWRTDEKLFF
>TRBD1|TRBJ2-7|TRBV6-5
TGTGCCAGCAGTTACTCCGGGACAGCATCCTACGAGCAGTACTTC
CASSYSGTASYEQYF
>.|TRBJ1-1|TRBV2
TGTGCCAGCAGTGTTGGGACTTTGGCAGCTTTCTTT
CASSVGTLAAFF
>.|TRBJ2-7|TRBV18
TGTGCCAGCTCACGAGTCCCCTACGAGCAGTACTTC
CASSRVPYEQYF
>.|TRBJ1-1|TRBV11-2
TGTGCCAGCAGCTCGGTAAAGGGGGGGACTGAAGCTTTCTTT
CASSSVKGGTEAFF
>.|TRBJ1-1|TRBV5-4
TGTGCCAGCAGCTGGGGGGGTCGGCCAGGTTCGAACACTGAAGCTTTCTTT
CASSWGGRPGSNTEAFF
>TRBD2|TRBJ2-7|TRBV9
TGTGCCAGCAGCCAAGGAAGCGGGGGGGGCTCATACGAGCAGTACTTC
CASSQGSGGGSYEQYF
>.|TRBJ1-1|TRBV7-6
TGTGCCAGCAGCTTAGGACAGAATATGAACACTGAAGCTTTCTTT
CASSLGQNMNTEAFF
>.|TRBJ1-2|TRBV6-1
TGTGCCAGCCGGGACACCCCTGCAGAGGGCTACACCTTC
CASRDTPAEGYTF
>TRBD2|TRBJ2-1|TRBV19
TGTGCCAGTAGCCAAGCGGGGACCTCCTACAATGAGCAGTTCTTC
CASSQAGTSYNEQFF
>TRBD2|TRBJ2-1|TRBV27
TGTGCCGTGGCGTTAGGGACTAGCGGGAGCCACAATGAGCAGTTCTTC
CAVALGTSGSHNEQFF
>TRBD1|TRBJ1-6|TRBV27
TGTGCCAGCAGTCCGGGGACAGGGGTGGCTTCACCCCTCCACTTT
CASSPGTGVASPLHF
>TRBD1|TRBJ1-1|TRBV5-1
TGCGCCAGCAGCCTGGACAGGGCCATGGACACTGAAGCTTTCTTT
CASSLDRAMDTEAFF
>.|TRBJ1-2|TRBV29-1
TGCAGCGTTTTGGAGGGCTACACCTTC
CSVLEGYTF
>.|TRBJ2-5|TRBV6-1
TGTGCCAGTTCCCCGGACAACCGGGTAGTGAGGACCCAGTACTTC
CASSPDNRVVRTQYF
>.|TRBJ1-2|TRBV7-9
TGTGCCAGCAGCTTAGGTATCGCGGGGGACTATGGCTACACCTTC
CASSLGIAGDYGYTF
>TRBD1|TRBJ1-2|TRBV19
TGTGCCAGTAGCCGGACAGGGGGCGGAGGTGGCTACACCTTC
CASSRTGGGGGYTF
>TRBD1|TRBJ1-1|TRBV18
TGTGCCAGCTCACCACCGGGGGACAGGGGCACTGAAGCTTTCTTT
CASSPPGDRGTEAFF
>.|TRBJ1-6|TRBV7-9
TGTGCCAGCAGCGCGGACGGCCCTGCCGGGAGCTCCTATAATTCACCCCTCCACTTT
CASSADGPAGSSYNSPLHF
>.|TRBJ2-1|TRBV4-3
TGCGCCAGCAGCCACTGGGAGGGGGGCAACAATGAGCAGTTCTTC
CASSHWEGGNNEQFF
>.|TRBJ2-3|TRBV28
TGTGCCAGCAGTTTACCCTCACAGATAACAGATACGCAGTATTTT
CASSLPSQITDTQYF
>.|TRBJ1-1|TRBV7-9
TGTGCCAGCAGCCTCTCCGCGGGGGCGAGCACTGAAGCTTTCTTT
CASSLSAGASTEAFF
>.|TRBJ2-7|TRBV28
TGTGCCAGCAGTTTATCACAGGACGGCCACGAGCAGTACTTC
CASSLSQDGHEQYF
>.|TRBJ2-6|TRBV15
TGTGCCACCAGCAGAGATCCCCTCTCTGGGGCCAACGTCCTGACTTTC
CATSRDPLSGANVLTF
>.|TRBJ1-5|TRBV4-1
TGCGCCAGCAGCCAAGATACAGGTAGCAATCAGCCCCAGCATTTT
CASSQDTGSNQPQHF
>.|TRBJ1-2|TRBV4-2
TGTGCCAGCAGCCAATCGGGGGGCGCCTACCCCCTCAACTATGGCTACACCTTC
CASSQSGGAYPLNYGYTF
>TRBD1|TRBJ1-2|TRBV28
TGTGCCAGCACCGGCGTCGACGGGACAGGGGGCAACTATGGCTACACCTTC
CASTGVDGTGGNYGYTF
>TRBD1|TRBJ2-7|TRBV2
TGTGCCAGCAGTGGCACCGGGACAGGGGGTTTAGGTTACTTC
CASSGTGTGGLGYF